This TCR beta chain was retrieved from a study of OX40 agonist ivuxolimab in advanced cancers. On the study more broadly: The study enrolled dose-escalation patients with hepatocellular carcinoma, melanoma, renal cell or head and neck cancer. Antecedent anti-PD-1, anti-PD-L1 or anti-CTLA-4 therapy was permissible, with under 50% having received some. Participants, 75% to 90% male, averaged about 59 years of age, ranging from roughly 23 to 80.

Concerning this clone itself: Its antigen is as yet unknown.

Produced via immunoSEQ multiplex PCR; TCRdb's table is partial and in-frame only. The data contain 80,000 to 100,000 clones, roughly 94% of them seen just once; the ten biggest clones take up around 0.18%. The V segment lost 3 bases and the J segment 9 bases; nucleotides outside the gene matches: 5. The CDR3 runs to 12 residues. CDR1 is LNHDA, CDR2 SQIVND, per germline (reference sequence). Study-level points and caveats: Among the lowest peripheral clonal expansion occurred in 0.1-3.0 mg/kg partial responders.

The sequencing here drew on CD4+ or CD8+ T cells sorted from blood, taken in a trial of the OX40 agonist ivuxolimab. The source of this sequence is an adult with an advanced solid tumor such as melanoma, head and neck, liver or kidney cancer. The chain links TRBV19 to TRBJ2-7; 7 positions agree with TRBD2. DNA for the CDR3: TGTGCCAGTAGTATCTCCACGGGGGGGCAGTACTTC. Translating it yields CASSISTGGQYF.